The next 2 T cell receptor beta chains were all read from a single sample in a study of blood T cells in healthy people across ages. Primers used in a second PCR of roughly 6 to 11 cycles were a sample-barcoded 5' primer and a J-beta primer mix. Each CDR3 protein is one row after TCRdb ran MiXCR on the 5' RACE reads. The sample holds hundreds of thousands of distinct CDR3 sequences, over 45% seen once. Sequenced: blood. These receptors came from a woman aged 60-70 years in good health.

The chain links TRBV7-9 to TRBJ2-4; D possibly uses TRBD1 or TRBD2 (6 bases each). The J call could be wrong; TRBJ2-7 is a better fit for the DNA end. This CDR3 has 16 residues. Germline V gene lookup returns CDR1 SEHNR and CDR2 FQNEAQ (reference sequence). The DNA of the CDR3 is TGTGCCAGCAGCTTCGGGGGCGGACTCTCCCCCTACGAGCAGTACTTC. The encoded protein is CASSFGGGLSPYEQYF.

This chain joins TRBV2 and TRBJ2-1; the D call may be TRBD1 or TRBD2 (7 bases each). The CDR3 has 15 amino acids. Germline values: CDR1 SNHLY, CDR2 FYNNEI. V was shortened by 3 bases and J by 5 bases, with 14 bases between the two germline ends. The CDR3 sequence is CASSDLQGRDNEQFF. The CDR3 region has the DNA TGTGCCAGCAGTGACCTACAGGGGAGGGACAATGAGCAGTTCTTC.